Listed here are 27 T cell receptor beta chains from one sample, sequenced in a study of blood T cells in healthy people across ages. Together with a sample-barcoded 5' primer, a J-beta primer mix was included in a second PCR lasting roughly 6 to 12 cycles. TCRdb reanalysed the 5' RACE reads using MiXCR and keeps one entry per CDR3 protein. Among about 750,000 distinct CDR3 sequences, about 55% were seen once, and the ten largest hold 40% to 50%. The sequencing sample was made of blood. These receptors came from a man older than 75 in good health.

The rearrangement links TRBV6-5 to TRBJ1-2; D is perhaps TRBD1 (5 bases). The CDR3 is 14 residues long. Germline CDR1 and CDR2: MNHEY and SVGAGI. Trimming shortened V by 6 bases and J by 4 bases, and 15 bases separated the two germline ends. The chain's CDR3 is CASRQPGRLYGYTF. The CDR3 coding sequence is TGTGCCAGCAGGCAACCGGGGCGACTCTATGGCTACACCTTC.

This clonotype was found a few times. The genes are TRBV10-3 and TRBJ2-1, with 8 bases identical to TRBD1. Germline assignment: CDR1 ENHRY and CDR2 SYGVKD. The CDR3 sequence is 16 residues long. Trimming removed 0 bases from V and 4 bases from J; junction bases left unmatched: 5. The CDR3 sequence: CAISESYRTGYNEQFF. The DNA of the CDR3 is TGTGCCATCAGTGAGTCCTACAGGACAGGGTACAATGAGCAGTTCTTC.

This clonotype has just a few counts. The genes are TRBV10-3 and TRBJ2-7; D is possibly TRBD1 or TRBD2 (6 bases each). V was pared by 9 bases and J by 4 bases, with 19 bases between. This CDR3 spans 14 amino acids. Germline loops: CDR1 ENHRY, CDR2 SYGVKD. The CDR3, as DNA: TGTGCCATTTCGCCGGGGGCAGGAAAGTACGAGCAGTACTTC. It translates to CAISPGAGKYEQYF.

The V call is TRBV2, the J call TRBJ1-1, with 9 positions matching TRBD1. The V segment lost 1 base and the J segment 11 bases; nucleotides outside the gene matches: 8. Germline loops: CDR1 SNHLY, CDR2 FYNNEI. The CDR3 is made up of 14 amino acids. Written as DNA, the CDR3 is TGTGCCAGCAGTGAAGGAGCGACAGGGGGGTTGGCTTTCTTT. This translates into CASSEGATGGLAFF.

This clonotype was observed a handful of times. The rearrangement uses TRBV2 and TRBJ2-3, with 8 positions matching TRBD2. Germline lookup yields CDR1 SNHLY and CDR2 FYNNEI. This CDR3 is 16 amino acids long. The trim removed 2 bases at V and 5 bases at J, leaving 9 bases unmatched. The CDR3 loop reads CASSERIALAGDTQYF. DNA for the CDR3: TGTGCCAGCAGTGAAAGAATAGCGCTAGCGGGAGATACGCAGTATTTT.

This sequence joins TRBV12-3 or TRBV12-4 and TRBJ2-3, with D uncertain. The V gene lost 8 bases and the J gene lost 2 bases, with 11 bases spanning the gap. The length of the CDR3 is 13 residues. In DNA form, the CDR3 reads TGTGCCAGCGGGCTTCGGGTCACAGATACGCAGTATTTT. Amino acid sequence: CASGLRVTDTQYF.

This clonotype was picked up a small number of times. The J gene is TRBJ2-3, the V gene TRBV15, with TRBD2 identical over 10 bases. V lost 6 bases and J lost 9; bases outside the gene matches: 9. CDR1 and CDR2 (germline): LNHNV, YYDKDF (reference sequence). The CDR3 is 14 amino acids. The CDR3 reads CATRRTSGRVTQYF. The DNA for the CDR3 is TGTGCCACCAGAAGGACTAGCGGCCGAGTAACGCAGTATTTT.

The chain has TRBV20-1 and TRBJ2-5; the D gene is possibly TRBD1 (5 bases). The J call is doubtful: the DNA matches TRBJ2-7 better. This CDR3 is 14 amino acids long. From germline, CDR1 is DFQATT and CDR2 SNEGSKA (reference sequence). The DNA for the CDR3 is TGCAGTGCTACCAGGGTTATAGGTCCCTACGAGCAGTACTTC. Translating it yields CSATRVIGPYEQYF.

In DNA form, the CDR3 reads TGTGCCCTTAACGGTCAAGATCGTGGGGCCAACGTCCTGACTTTC. Translation: CALNGQDRGANVLTF. The gene calls are TRBV24-1 and TRBJ2-6, with unresolved D. This CDR3 spans 15 amino acids. Trimming shortened V by 12 bases and J by 3 bases, and 17 bases separated the two germline ends. The V gene's germline CDR1 is KGHDR and CDR2 SFDVKD.

The V call is TRBV11-2, the J call TRBJ2-1; D remains unclear. V shed 5 bases and J shed 12 bases, with 17 bases lying between them. CDR3 length: 13 amino acids. The germline V gene encodes CDR1 SGHAT and CDR2 FQNNGV. The CDR3 region is CASSQTLPGGQFF. CDR3 bases: TGTGCCAGCAGCCAGACCCTCCCGGGTGGGCAGTTCTTC.

The genes are TRBV6-1 and TRBJ2-7; D gene uncertain. The V end lost 2 bases, the J end lost 10 bases, and 21 bases lay between the germline ends. The length of the CDR3 is 15 residues. Per germline, CDR1 MNHNS and CDR2 SASEGT. CDR3 sequence (DNA): TGTGCCAGCAGTGAACCCCGAATGTCCCAAGACACCCAGTACTTC. It encodes CASSEPRMSQDTQYF.

V gene TRBV28 combines with J gene TRBJ2-7, with D possibly TRBD2 on 6 matching bases. V was trimmed by 11 bases and J by 0 bases, leaving 11 bases between them. CDR1 MDHEN and CDR2 SYDVKM come from the germline V gene. The CDR3 has 12 amino acids. This chain's CDR3 is CASAGNSYEQYF. The CDR3 DNA sequence: TGTGCCTCCGCGGGGAACTCCTACGAGCAGTACTTC. Full variable domain (missing parts from reference TRBV28 and TRBJ2-7): DVKVTQSSRYLVKRTGEKVFLECVQDMDHENMFWYRQDPGLGLRLIYFSYDVKMKEKGDIPEGYSVSREKKERFSLILESASTNQTSMYLCASAGNSYEQYFGPGTRLTVT.

The chain joins TRBV2 to TRBJ2-2; D is possibly TRBD2 (5 bases). Germline assignment: CDR1 SNHLY and CDR2 FYNNEI. The CDR3 extends over 15 amino acids. V lost 4 bases and J lost 2, with 11 bases in between. The CDR3 DNA follows: TGTGCCAGCAGTGCGTGGACGGGAAACACCGGGGAGCTGTTTTTT. As protein: CASSAWTGNTGELFF.

The chain combines TRBV20-1 with TRBJ2-7; TRBD2 agrees at 12 bases. Germline V gives CDR1 DFQATT, CDR2 SNEGSKA (reference sequence). V shed 0 bases and J 3 bases; nucleotides not matched to a gene: 9. This CDR3 comprises 17 residues. The CDR3 sequence is CSAREGLAGGRYYEQYF. The CDR3 region has the DNA TGCAGTGCTAGAGAGGGCCTAGCGGGAGGGCGGTACTACGAGCAGTACTTC.

The genes are TRBV20-1 and TRBJ2-7; 7 nucleotides agree with TRBD2. Per the germline V gene, CDR1 is DFQATT and CDR2 is SNEGSKA (reference sequence). The CDR3 extends over 15 amino acids. With V trimmed by 6 bases and J by 2 bases, 13 bases remained unmatched. The CDR3 DNA follows: TGCAGTGCCCACGGATTCGCTAGCGGTGCCTACGAGCAGTACTTC. Translation: CSAHGFASGAYEQYF.

This sequence joins TRBV6-2 or TRBV6-3 and TRBJ2-7, with D perhaps TRBD1 or TRBD2 (5 bases each). V was clipped by 6 bases and J by 0 bases, with 15 bases between them. There are 15 residues in the CDR3. CDR1 MNHEY and CDR2 SVGEGT come from the germline V gene. CDR3 sequence reads: CASSEPGLRSYEQYF. DNA of the CDR3: TGTGCCAGCAGCGAACCGGGGCTGCGCTCCTACGAGCAGTACTTC.

The chain carries TRBV5-1 and TRBJ1-2, with D maybe TRBD1 (5 bases). The V end lost 4 bases, the J end lost 5 bases, and 15 bases lay between the germline ends. Per the germline V gene, CDR1 is SGHRS and CDR2 is YFSETQ. The CDR3 sequence is 14 residues long. The CDR3, as DNA: TGCGCCAGCAGCACCCAGGGCGCAGTTTATGGCTACACCTTC. Amino acids: CASSTQGAVYGYTF.

This clonotype turned up a few times. V and J are TRBV24-1 and TRBJ2-7; D remains ambiguous. V shed 4 bases and J shed 1 base, with 10 bases lying between them. CDR1 and CDR2 from the germline V gene are KGHDR and SFDVKD. The CDR3 extends over 14 amino acids. The DNA for the CDR3 is TGTGCCACCAGTGACCCGACAAATTCCTACGAGCAGTACTTC. Protein product: CATSDPTNSYEQYF.

The chain recombines TRBV7-2 with TRBJ2-2, with 8 positions matching TRBD2. Unmatched junction bases numbered 10, after V lost 5 bases and J lost 8 bases. CDR1 and CDR2 (germline): SGHTA, FQGNSA. This CDR3 is built from 15 residues. As DNA, the CDR3 is TGTGCCAGCAGCCATAGCGGGGCTGGGTATGGGGAGCTGTTTTTT. Translated: CASSHSGAGYGELFF.

V and J are TRBV20-1 and TRBJ2-7, with D possibly matching TRBD1 (5 bases). The J call may be in error: the DNA end matches TRBJ2-5 better. Germline V gene sequence: CDR1 DFQATT, CDR2 SNEGSKA (reference sequence). There are 12 residues in the CDR3. In DNA, the CDR3 is TGCAGTGCTAGTTCTAGGGGCGAGACCCAGTACTTC. It encodes CSASSRGETQYF.

The rearrangement links TRBV7-3 to TRBJ2-1; D gene unclear. CDR3 length equals 15 residues. The germline V and J ends were trimmed by 5 bases and 5 bases, with 16 bases remaining between them. Germline values: CDR1 SGHTA, CDR2 FQGTGA. The CDR3 region is CASSKGRIQNNEQFF. In DNA, the CDR3 is TGTGCCAGCAGCAAGGGAAGAATCCAAAACAATGAGCAGTTCTTC.

In this sample, this clonotype turned up a few times. The chain uses TRBV10-3 and TRBJ2-3; no clear D. The CDR3 has 14 residues. Between the trimmed V and J ends, which lost 8 bases and 1 base, there was a span of 13 bases. The germline V gene has CDR1 ENHRY and CDR2 SYGVKD. CDR3 in amino acids: CAIRRGRGTDTQYF. CDR3 DNA sequence: TGTGCCATCCGCCGTGGCCGCGGCACAGATACGCAGTATTTT.

This clonotype appeared once. The chain employs TRBV10-3 and TRBJ2-1; TRBD1 matches at 10 bases. The length of the CDR3 is 15 residues. The germline gives CDR1 ENHRY, CDR2 SYGVKD. V lost 4 bases to trimming and J lost 8 bases; unmatched junction nucleotides: 8. For the CDR3, the DNA is TGTGCCATCAGTGTCGGGGACAGGGGCTGGGATGAGCAGTTCTTC. Its translation: CAISVGDRGWDEQFF.

The V and J genes are TRBV15 and TRBJ2-7; D not certain. CDR1 LNHNV and CDR2 YYDKDF come from the germline V gene (reference sequence). The CDR3 is 11 amino acids. Trimming left V 3 bases short and J 7 bases short, with 7 bases between. The chain's CDR3 is CATSRRTEQYF. The CDR3 coding sequence is TGTGCCACCAGCAGGAGGACGGAGCAGTACTTC. The variable domain in full, completed from reference TRBV15 and TRBJ2-7, reads DAMVIQNPRYQVTQFGKPVTLSCSQTLNHNVMYWYQQKSSQAPKLLFHYYDKDFNNEADTPDNFQSRRPNTSFCFLDIRSPGLGDTAMYLCATSRRTEQYFGPGTRLTVT.

The chain has TRBV28 and TRBJ2-1; D is undetermined. Germline lookup yields CDR1 MDHEN and CDR2 SYDVKM. Trimming removed 8 bases at V and 4 bases at J, with 12 bases between. The CDR3 length is 13 residues. The CDR3: CASHNLGYNEQFF. Written as DNA, the CDR3 is TGTGCCAGCCACAACCTAGGTTACAATGAGCAGTTCTTC.

This clonotype was seen only a few times. The genes are TRBV12-3 or TRBV12-4 and TRBJ1-2; D might be TRBD1 (6 bases). V gave up 1 base and J gave up 8 bases, with 14 bases separating them. The CDR3 has 14 amino acids. CDR3 in DNA: TGTGCCAGCAGTTTAGGCAGGGGCGCTTACGGCTACACCTTC. Protein: CASSLGRGAYGYTF.

The count of this clonotype is one. V gene TRBV24-1 combines with J gene TRBJ2-7; D possibly corresponds to TRBD2 (5 bases). This CDR3 comprises 16 residues. The germline gives CDR1 KGHDR, CDR2 SFDVKD. Deletions cut 3 bases from V and 7 bases from J, with 21 bases between. CDR3 in DNA: TGTGCCACCAGTGATACTAGGACTGGAGCCTACAATGAGCAGTACTTC. It codes for CATSDTRTGAYNEQYF.